Listed below are T cell receptor beta chains from one sample, sequenced in a study of T cell responses to AZD1222 COVID-19 vaccine. The method was immunoSEQ multiplex PCR; TCRdb's version includes in-frame clones alone and lacks a portion of them. The sample yields 65,000 to 95,000 clones, approximately 85% seen once. The source material was peripheral blood, sampled 28 days after the second AZD1222 dose. The source of these receptors is an adult who received the AZD1222 COVID-19 vaccine. Both conserved end residues are part of each CDR3. The D gene is left open where the match is weak. Expanded clones are given a class, and other clones once, few, many or no size at all.

once	TRBV10-1	.	TRBJ1-1	CASSESIRGTEAFF	TGCGCCAGCAGTGAGTCGATCCGTGGGACTGAAGCTTTCTTT
.	TRBV4-2	TRBD1	TRBJ1-2	CASSQLPGQAFYGYTF	TGTGCCAGCAGCCAATTACCGGGACAGGCATTCTATGGCTACACCTTC
.	TRBV3-1/TRBV3-2	TRBD2	TRBJ2-1	CASSPRGSGGPNEQFF	TGTGCCAGCAGCCCCAGAGGATCGGGGGGGCCAAATGAGCAGTTCTTC
.	TRBV6-5	TRBD2	TRBJ2-6	CASNYGREAGANVLTF	TGTGCCAGCAATTACGGTCGGGAGGCTGGGGCCAACGTCCTGACTTTC
.	TRBV30	.	TRBJ1-5	CAWSATAIYSNQPQHF	TGTGCCTGGAGTGCTACAGCAATATATAGCAATCAGCCCCAGCATTTT
.	TRBV2	TRBD1	TRBJ2-3	CARGYVSGQYTDTQYF	TGTGCCAGGGGGTACGTGTCGGGACAGTACACAGATACGCAGTATTTT
.	TRBV5-5	.	TRBJ1-5	CASSPQGSISNQPQHF	TGTGCCAGCAGCCCCCAGGGGTCCATTAGCAATCAGCCCCAGCATTTT
.	TRBV29-1	.	TRBJ2-5	CSVGDRPQETQYF	TGCAGCGTTGGCGACCGCCCGCAAGAGACCCAGTACTTC
few	TRBV20-1	.	TRBJ1-6	CSASGPSTAYNSPLHF	TGCAGTGCTAGTGGACCCTCGACGGCCTATAATTCACCCCTCCACTTT
.	TRBV28	.	TRBJ1-2	CASRIQGPNYGYTF	TGTGCCAGCAGGATTCAAGGGCCTAACTATGGCTACACCTTC
.	TRBV19	TRBD1	TRBJ1-2	CASSRQGANYGYTF	TGTGCCAGTAGTCGACAGGGCGCTAACTATGGCTACACCTTC
.	TRBV19	TRBD1	TRBJ1-5	CASSIVGQGVSSNQPQHF	TGTGCCAGTAGTATCGTGGGACAGGGGGTTAGTAGCAATCAGCCCCAGCATTTT
many	TRBV19	.	TRBJ1-2	CASSPGTSSSRNYGYTF	TGTGCCAGTAGCCCCGGGACATCTTCCTCGAGGAACTATGGCTACACCTTC
.	TRBV12-3/TRBV12-4	.	TRBJ1-1	CASSPTANTEAFF	TGTGCCAGCAGTCCGACGGCGAACACTGAAGCTTTCTTT
.	TRBV23-1	TRBD1	TRBJ2-5	CASSRIIHRGHGETQYF	TGCGCCAGCAGCCGGATAATACACAGGGGGCACGGGGAGACCCAGTACTTC
.	TRBV6-2/TRBV6-3	.	TRBJ1-3	CASSNERGDSSGNTIYF	TGTGCCAGCAGCAACGAAAGGGGTGATAGCTCTGGAAACACCATATATTTT
once	TRBV7-8	.	TRBJ1-4	CASSSEGGVRKLFF	TGTGCCAGCAGCTCCGAGGGAGGGGTTCGAAAACTGTTTTTT
once	TRBV5-6	.	TRBJ1-5	CASSLGNQPQHF	TGTGCCAGCAGCTTGGGGAATCAGCCCCAGCATTTT
.	TRBV25-1	.	TRBJ1-4	CASSEYLTNEKLFF	TGTGCCAGCAGTGAATACCTGACTAATGAAAAACTGTTTTTT
.	TRBV2	TRBD1	TRBJ2-7	CASSGGTDEQYF	TGTGCCAGCAGTGGGGGGACAGACGAGCAGTACTTC
.	TRBV24-1	.	TRBJ2-3	CATSLWGDTQYF	TGTGCCACCAGTTTGTGGGGTGATACGCAGTATTTT
.	TRBV6-5	.	TRBJ2-7	CASSYSASYEQYF	TGTGCCAGCAGTTACTCGGCAAGTTACGAGCAGTACTTC
.	TRBV14	.	TRBJ1-5	CASSLLGQGQPQHF	TGTGCCAGCAGCCTGTTGGGGCAGGGTCAGCCCCAGCATTTT
.	TRBV19	TRBD1	TRBJ2-1	CASSIDPLQGAVNEQFF	TGTGCCAGTAGTATAGACCCCCTACAGGGGGCGGTGAATGAGCAGTTCTTC
.	TRBV7-2	.	TRBJ2-5	CASSFGLTVQETQYF	TGTGCCAGCAGCTTTGGTTTAACAGTTCAAGAGACCCAGTACTTC
.	TRBV5-8	.	TRBJ1-4	CASSLPHLRNEKLFF	TGTGCCAGCAGCTTACCTCACCTAAGAAATGAAAAACTGTTTTTT
.	TRBV6-5	TRBD2	TRBJ2-1	CATLPGLAASEQFF	TGTGCCACGCTCCCGGGACTAGCGGCCTCTGAGCAGTTCTTC
few	TRBV6-1	.	TRBJ1-6	CASSEVGVDRLENSPLHF	TGTGCCAGCAGTGAAGTGGGGGTGGACAGACTAGAGAATTCACCCCTCCACTTT
.	TRBV28	TRBD1	TRBJ1-5	CASSNPTGPESNQPQHF	TGTGCCAGCAGCAATCCGACAGGGCCGGAAAGCAATCAGCCCCAGCATTTT
.	TRBV18	TRBD1	TRBJ1-1	CASSPRTWDRRMNTEAFF	TGTGCCAGCTCACCAAGGACTTGGGACAGGAGAATGAACACTGAAGCTTTCTTT
medium-sized	TRBV19	.	TRBJ1-1	CASSIPGVNTEAFF	TGTGCCAGTAGTATACCAGGGGTGAACACTGAAGCTTTCTTT
once	TRBV4-2	.	TRBJ2-2	CASSRRSAGTGELFF	TGTGCCAGCAGTCGAAGGAGCGCAGGCACCGGGGAGCTGTTTTTT
.	TRBV5-1	TRBD1	TRBJ1-2	CASSLIGTGVRGYTF	TGCGCCAGCAGCTTGATAGGGACAGGGGTTCGTGGCTACACCTTC
.	TRBV6-5	TRBD2	TRBJ2-2	CASSIAGVNTGELFF	TGTGCCAGCAGCATAGCGGGGGTGAACACCGGGGAGCTGTTTTTT
.	TRBV21-1	.	TRBJ2-4	CANHSALAKNIQYF	TGTGCCAACCATTCAGCCCTAGCCAAAAACATTCAGTACTTC
.	TRBV7-8	.	TRBJ2-5	CASSLVRQPQETQYF	TGTGCCAGCAGCTTAGTAAGGCAGCCTCAAGAGACCCAGTACTTC